This T cell receptor beta chain was obtained from a study of T cell responses to AZD1222 COVID-19 vaccine. Study overall: Pooled together were second doses at about 4 or about 12 weeks.

The CDR3 covers 11 residues. V was clipped by 3 bases and J by 6 bases, with 5 bases between them. The data were produced by immunoSEQ multiplex PCR, yet TCRdb's version contains in-frame clones alone and is incomplete. The sample consists of more than 35,000 clones, 83% of them appearing once. The specimen was peripheral blood, collected on day 0 of AZD1222 vaccination. The clonotype was recovered from an adult in good health. The chain has TRBV12-3 or TRBV12-4 and TRBJ1-1; D uncertain. CDR3 bases: TGTGCCAGCAGTTTCCTCTCTGAAGCTTTCTTT. Its protein is CASSFLSEAFF.